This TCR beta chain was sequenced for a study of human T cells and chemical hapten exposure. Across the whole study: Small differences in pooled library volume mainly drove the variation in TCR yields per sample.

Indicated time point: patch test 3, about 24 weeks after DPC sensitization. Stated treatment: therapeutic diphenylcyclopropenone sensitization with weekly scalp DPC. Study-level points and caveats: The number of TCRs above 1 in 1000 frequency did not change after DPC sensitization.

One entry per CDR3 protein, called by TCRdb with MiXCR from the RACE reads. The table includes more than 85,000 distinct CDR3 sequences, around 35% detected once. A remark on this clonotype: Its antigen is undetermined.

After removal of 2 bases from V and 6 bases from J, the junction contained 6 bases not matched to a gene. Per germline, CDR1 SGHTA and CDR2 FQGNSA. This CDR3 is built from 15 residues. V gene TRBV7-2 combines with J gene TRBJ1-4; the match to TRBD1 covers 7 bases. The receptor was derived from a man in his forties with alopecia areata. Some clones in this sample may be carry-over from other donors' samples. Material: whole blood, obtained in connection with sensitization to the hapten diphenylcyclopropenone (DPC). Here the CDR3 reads CASSLTRQGHEKLFF. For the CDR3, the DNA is TGTGCCAGCAGCTTAACTCGACAGGGACATGAAAAACTGTTTTTT. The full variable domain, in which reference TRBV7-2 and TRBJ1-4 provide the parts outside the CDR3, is GAGVSQSPSNKVTEKGKDVELRCDPISGHTALYWYRQSLGQGLEFLIYFQGNSAPDKSGLPSDRFSAERTGGSVSTLTIQRTQQEDSAVYLCASSLTRQGHEKLFFGSGTQLSVL.